These 19 T cell receptor beta chains share one sample of origin, sequenced in a study of blood T cell repertoires in COVID-19. The protocol was immunoSEQ multiplex PCR, while the TCRdb copy is restricted to in-frame clones and leaves out a portion. Of tens of thousands of clones detected, around 82% appear once; the ten largest clones hold less than 11%. The specimen sequenced was peripheral blood. These receptor sequences come from a man aged 55-75 years with acute or convalescent COVID-19.

V is TRBV7-2 and J is TRBJ2-7, with D possibly matching TRBD1 (6 bases). Germline loops: CDR1 SGHTA, CDR2 FQGNSA. The V and J ends lost 5 bases and 2 bases respectively, with 10 bases between them. The CDR3 runs to 13 residues. This CDR3 is CASSTGQPYEQYF. The CDR3 nucleotides are TGTGCCAGCAGCACCGGACAGCCCTACGAGCAGTACTTC.

The rearrangement uses TRBV4-3 and TRBJ1-1, with 8 bases lining up with TRBD1. The CDR3 runs 15 residues. Germline V gene lookup returns CDR1 LGHNA and CDR2 YSLEER. The ends lost 5 bases at V and 4 bases at J; junction bases unmatched: 9. The CDR3 reads CASSSSGQAITEAFF. For the CDR3, the DNA is TGCGCCAGCAGCTCCTCGGGACAGGCGATCACTGAAGCTTTCTTT.

This clone was detected only once. The rearrangement links TRBV28 to TRBJ1-2; D is perhaps TRBD1 (5 bases). Trimming pared 2 bases from V and 0 bases from J, leaving 7 bases between. The CDR3 has 14 amino acids. The germline V gene encodes CDR1 MDHEN and CDR2 SYDVKM. Here the CDR3 DNA reads TGTGCCAGCAGTTTACAGGGCGCTAACTATGGCTACACCTTC. It is translated as CASSLQGANYGYTF.

The chain carries TRBV27 and TRBJ2-1, with 10 bases matching TRBD2. Germline assignment: CDR1 MNHEY and CDR2 SMNVEV (reference sequence). The CDR3 runs to 17 residues. V shed 6 bases and J 4 bases; nucleotides not matched to a gene: 12. The CDR3 DNA sequence: TGTGCCAGCAGCTCCCGGCCCAGCGGGAGGGTTTACAATGAGCAGTTCTTC. Residues: CASSSRPSGRVYNEQFF.

The chain uses TRBV12-5 and TRBJ2-1, with 10 bases fitting TRBD2. The CDR3 spans 18 residues. Germline V gene sequence: CDR1 LGHNT, CDR2 FRNRAP. With V trimmed by 1 base and J by 8 bases, 14 bases remained unmatched. This CDR3 is CASGLGQSGASGGYEQFF. CDR3 nucleotide sequence: TGTGCTAGTGGTTTGGGGCAGTCGGGGGCTAGCGGGGGATATGAGCAGTTCTTC.

The V and J genes are TRBV27 and TRBJ2-3; 12 bases are shared with TRBD2. The CDR3 contains 18 residues. CDR1 and CDR2 (germline): MNHEY, SMNVEV (reference sequence). Trimming took 8 bases from V and 5 from J; bases not matched to a gene: 17. CDR3 nucleotide sequence: TGTGCCAGCGGTTCTGCGCTAGCGGGGGGGTTGGGGAGAGATACGCAGTATTTT. It translates to CASGSALAGGLGRDTQYF.

V and J are TRBV19 and TRBJ2-5; tentatively, D is TRBD2 (6 bases). This CDR3 is 14 amino acids long. With 0 bases removed from V and 5 bases from J, the gap between germline ends came to 10 bases. Germline values: CDR1 LNHDA, CDR2 SQIVND (reference sequence). CDR3 sequence reads: CASSIDRRDETQYF. Here the CDR3 DNA reads TGTGCCAGTAGTATAGATCGGCGGGACGAGACCCAGTACTTC.

This chain joins TRBV24-1 and TRBJ2-1; 10 positions agree with TRBD2. V was clipped by 2 bases and J by 7 bases; unmatched bases: 7. In germline, CDR1 is KGHDR, CDR2 SFDVKD. The CDR3 loop spans 16 amino acids. The CDR3 nucleotides are TGTGCCACCAGTGATTCTACTAGCGGGAAAGGTAATGAGCAGTTCTTC. Translated: CATSDSTSGKGNEQFF.

This chain links TRBV5-4 with TRBJ2-6; the D gene is possibly TRBD1 (6 bases). This CDR3 has 16 residues. V gave up 6 bases and J gave up 0 bases, with 13 bases separating them. Looked up from germline, CDR1 is SGHNT and CDR2 is YYREEE (reference sequence). The CDR3 DNA is TGTGCCAGCACGAGGGACACCAACTCTGGGGCCAACGTCCTGACTTTC. Its protein product is CASTRDTNSGANVLTF.

The chain uses TRBV28 and TRBJ1-6; D is uncertain. This CDR3 contains 11 residues. V shed 9 bases and J shed 11 bases, with 11 bases lying between them. Looked up from germline, CDR1 is MDHEN and CDR2 is SYDVKM. The CDR3, as DNA: TGTGCCAGTGCTAGTGTGGCACCCCTCCACTTT. Its protein product is CASASVAPLHF.

The table lists this clone with a few counts. V gene TRBV7-2 combines with J gene TRBJ1-5; D is unclear. Germline-derived CDR1 and CDR2 are SGHTA and FQGNSA. The germline V and J ends were trimmed by 10 bases and 1 base, with 14 bases remaining between them. The CDR3 is 14 residues long. This chain's CDR3 is CATTERASNQPQHF. CDR3 DNA sequence: TGTGCCACGACTGAGCGGGCAAGCAATCAGCCCCAGCATTTT. Together with reference TRBV7-2 and TRBJ1-5, the CDR3 gives the full variable domain: GAGVSQSPSNKVTEKGKDVELRCDPISGHTALYWYRQSLGQGLEFLIYFQGNSAPDKSGLPSDRFSAERTGGSVSTLTIQRTQQEDSAVYLCATTERASNQPQHFGDGTRLSIL.

This clone showed up just once. This chain joins TRBV7-3 and TRBJ2-1; 9 nucleotides line up with TRBD2. The CDR3 is made up of 14 amino acids. The germline V gene encodes CDR1 SGHTA and CDR2 FQGTGA. V shed 1 base and J 6 bases; nucleotides not matched to a gene: 1. The CDR3 sequence is CASSLSGGVNEQFF. The CDR3 nucleotides are TGTGCCAGCAGCTTAAGCGGGGGGGTCAATGAGCAGTTCTTC. Full variable domain (outside the CDR3, taken from reference TRBV7-3 and TRBJ2-1): GAGVSQTPSNKVTEKGKYVELRCDPISGHTALYWYRQSLGQGPEFLIYFQGTGAADDSGLPNDRFFAVRPEGSVSTLKIQRTERGDSAVYLCASSLSGGVNEQFFGPGTRLTVL.

The chain joins TRBV11-1 to TRBJ2-7, with TRBD1 matching 7 bases. The CDR3 length is 15 residues. Germline lookup yields CDR1 SGHAT and CDR2 FQDESV (reference sequence). V was clipped by 5 bases and J by 2 bases; unmatched bases: 9. The CDR3 sequence is CASSLDREDAYEQYF. The CDR3 coding sequence is TGTGCCAGCAGCCTCGACAGGGAAGATGCCTACGAGCAGTACTTC.

This clone was counted a single time. The chain is built from TRBV11-2 and TRBJ1-2; 8 bases are shared with TRBD1. The J segment lost 6 bases and the V segment lost 6 bases, leaving 9 bases of the junction unmatched. Germline V CDR1 and CDR2: SGHAT, FQNNGV. CDR3 length: 14 amino acids. Here the CDR3 DNA reads TGTGCCAGCAGACCCGACAGGGGAAGTCATGGCTACACCTTC. It translates to CASRPDRGSHGYTF.

V is TRBV7-3 and J is TRBJ2-1; D may be TRBD1 (6 bases). Germline V gene data show CDR1 as SGHTA and CDR2 as FQGTGA. The CDR3 has 13 residues. V was trimmed by 4 bases and J by 8 bases, leaving 12 bases between them. The CDR3 DNA is TGTGCCAGCAGCTCAGGGGCGGGTCATGAGCAGTTCTTC. Protein: CASSSGAGHEQFF. The whole variable domain, remainder taken from reference TRBV7-3 and TRBJ2-1, is GAGVSQTPSNKVTEKGKYVELRCDPISGHTALYWYRQSLGQGPEFLIYFQGTGAADDSGLPNDRFFAVRPEGSVSTLKIQRTERGDSAVYLCASSSGAGHEQFFGPGTRLTVL.

The rearrangement joins TRBV18 to TRBJ1-2; 8 bases agree with TRBD1. Per germline, CDR1 KGHSH and CDR2 LQKENI. This CDR3 contains 14 residues. V lost 3 bases, J lost 6 bases, and 6 bases stayed unmatched. The CDR3 is CASSPGQEGDGYTF. In nucleotides, the CDR3 is TGTGCCAGCTCACCGGGACAGGAAGGGGATGGCTACACCTTC.

The chain links TRBV7-2 to TRBJ2-7; no clear D. The V gene lost 3 bases and the J gene lost 7 bases, with 10 bases spanning the gap. CDR3 length: 12 amino acids. Germline CDR1 and CDR2: SGHTA and FQGNSA. For the CDR3, the DNA is TGTGCCAGCAGCTTCGACACTGGGGAGCAGTACTTC. Amino acids: CASSFDTGEQYF.

J is TRBJ2-1 and V is TRBV9, with TRBD1 matching 8 bases. The junction had 6 bases not matched to a gene; V was cut back by 4 bases and J by 6 bases. This CDR3 comprises 14 residues. From germline, CDR1 is SGDLS and CDR2 YYNGEE. Here the CDR3 DNA reads TGTGCCAGCAGCCCTTTGCAGGGGGCCAATGAGCAGTTCTTC. This translates into CASSPLQGANEQFF.

The V gene is TRBV7-2, the J gene TRBJ2-5, with 11 positions matching TRBD2. V shed 5 bases and J 4 bases; nucleotides not matched to a gene: 9. There are 16 residues in the CDR3. In germline, CDR1 is SGHTA, CDR2 FQGNSA. The DNA for the CDR3 is TGTGCCAGCAGCCTCGGACTAGCGGGCGGGGGAGAGACCCAGTACTTC. Protein sequence: CASSLGLAGGGETQYF.